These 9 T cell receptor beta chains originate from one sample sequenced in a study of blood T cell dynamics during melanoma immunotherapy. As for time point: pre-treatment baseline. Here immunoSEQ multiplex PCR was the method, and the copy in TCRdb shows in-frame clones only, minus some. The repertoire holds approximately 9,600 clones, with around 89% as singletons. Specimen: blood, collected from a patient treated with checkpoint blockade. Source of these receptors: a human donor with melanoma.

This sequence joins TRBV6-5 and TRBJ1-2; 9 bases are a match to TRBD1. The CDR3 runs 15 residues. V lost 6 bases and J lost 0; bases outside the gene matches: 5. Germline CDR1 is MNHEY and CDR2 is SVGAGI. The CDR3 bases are TGTGCCAGCAGGCCCGACAGGGGGGCTAACTATGGCTACACCTTC. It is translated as CASRPDRGANYGYTF.

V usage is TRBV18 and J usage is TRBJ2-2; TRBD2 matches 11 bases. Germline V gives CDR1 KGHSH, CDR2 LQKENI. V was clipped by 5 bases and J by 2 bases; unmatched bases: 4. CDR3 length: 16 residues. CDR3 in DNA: TGTGCCAGCTCATTTCTAGCGGGAGGAAACACCGGGGAGCTGTTTTTT. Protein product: CASSFLAGGNTGELFF.

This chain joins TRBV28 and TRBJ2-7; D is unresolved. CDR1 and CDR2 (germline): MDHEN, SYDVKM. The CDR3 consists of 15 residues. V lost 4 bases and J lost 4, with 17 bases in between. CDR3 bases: TGTGCCAGCAGTTCCACAGCAAGGGCGGCGTACGAGCAGTACTTC. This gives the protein CASSSTARAAYEQYF. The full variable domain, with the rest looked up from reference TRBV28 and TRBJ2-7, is DVKVTQSSRYLVKRTGEKVFLECVQDMDHENMFWYRQDPGLGLRLIYFSYDVKMKEKGDIPEGYSVSREKKERFSLILESASTNQTSMYLCASSSTARAAYEQYFGPGTRLTVT.

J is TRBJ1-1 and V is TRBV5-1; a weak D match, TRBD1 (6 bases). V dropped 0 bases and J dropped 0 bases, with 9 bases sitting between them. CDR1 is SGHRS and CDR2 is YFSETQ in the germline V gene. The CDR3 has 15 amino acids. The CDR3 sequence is CASSLEGGMNTEAFF. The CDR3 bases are TGCGCCAGCAGCTTGGAAGGGGGGATGAACACTGAAGCTTTCTTT.

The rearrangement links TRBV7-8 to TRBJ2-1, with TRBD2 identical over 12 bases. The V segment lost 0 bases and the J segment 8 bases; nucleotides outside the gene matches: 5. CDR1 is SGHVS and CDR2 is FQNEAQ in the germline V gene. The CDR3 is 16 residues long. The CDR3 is CASSLATSGSSHEQFF. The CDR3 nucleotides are TGTGCCAGCAGCTTAGCGACTAGCGGGAGTTCCCATGAGCAGTTCTTC.

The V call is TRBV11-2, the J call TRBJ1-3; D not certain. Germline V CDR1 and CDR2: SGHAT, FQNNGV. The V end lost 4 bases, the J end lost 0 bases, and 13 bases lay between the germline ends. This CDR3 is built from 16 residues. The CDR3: CASSSPSISSGNTIYF. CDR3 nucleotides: TGTGCCAGCAGCTCCCCATCCATAAGCTCTGGAAACACCATATATTTT.

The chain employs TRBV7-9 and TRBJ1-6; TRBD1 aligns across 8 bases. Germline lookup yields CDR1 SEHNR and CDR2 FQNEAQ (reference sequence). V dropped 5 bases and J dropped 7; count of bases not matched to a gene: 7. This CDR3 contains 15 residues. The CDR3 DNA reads TGTGCCAGCAGCCCGAGACAGGGGAACAATTCACCCCTCCACTTT. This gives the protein CASSPRQGNNSPLHF.

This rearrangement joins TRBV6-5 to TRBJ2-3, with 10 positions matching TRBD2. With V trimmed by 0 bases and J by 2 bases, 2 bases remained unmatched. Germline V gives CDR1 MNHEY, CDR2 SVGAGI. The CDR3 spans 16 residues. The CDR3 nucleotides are TGTGCCAGCAGTTACTCACTAGCGGGGACCACAGATACGCAGTATTTT. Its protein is CASSYSLAGTTDTQYF.

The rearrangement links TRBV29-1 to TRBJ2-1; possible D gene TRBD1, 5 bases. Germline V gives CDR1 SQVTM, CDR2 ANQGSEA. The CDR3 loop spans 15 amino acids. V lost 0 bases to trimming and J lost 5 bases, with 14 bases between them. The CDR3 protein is CSVEDRGYRDNEQFF. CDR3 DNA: TGCAGCGTTGAAGATAGGGGATACCGGGACAATGAGCAGTTCTTC.